A selection of T cell receptor beta chains follows, all from one sample in a study of response to subunit inactivated influenza vaccine. Each CDR3 protein is one row after TCRdb ran MiXCR on the RT-PCR reads. Among hundreds of thousands of distinct CDR3 sequences, around a sixth were seen once, and the ten largest hold around 10%. The input for sequencing was PBMCs from blood, taken about 13 days after vaccination. These receptors were taken from a man over 45 who received an inactivated influenza vaccine. CDR3s include the opening cysteine and the closing phenylalanine or tryptophan. Each record gives: CDR3 protein, CDR3 DNA, clone size, V gene, D gene, J gene, CDR3 length. D genes are given only for firm matches. Clone size, where shown, is once, few, many, or a class for clones that have expanded.

CDR3: CSGGQGAVGELFF; DNA: TGCAGCGGAGGACAGGGGGCGGTCGGGGAGCTGTTTTTT; size: once; V: TRBV29-1; D: TRBD1; J: TRBJ2-2; length: 13
CDR3: CASSRGGGNTEAFF; DNA: TGTGCCAGCAGCCGCGGGGGAGGGAACACTGAAGCTTTCTTT; size: many; V: TRBV3-1; D: .; J: TRBJ1-1; length: 14
CDR3: CASSQGRVYQPQHF; DNA: TGTGCCAGCAGCCAGGGGCGGGTTTATCAGCCCCAGCATTTT; size: .; V: TRBV3-1; D: .; J: TRBJ1-5; length: 14
CDR3: CSVGWREGETQYF; DNA: TGCAGCGTTGGTTGGCGGGAAGGCGAGACCCAGTACTTC; size: few; V: TRBV29-1; D: .; J: TRBJ2-5; length: 13
CDR3: CASRTLAGSGNEQFF; DNA: TGTGCCAGCAGGACCCTAGCTGGCTCCGGGAATGAGCAGTTCTTC; size: .; V: TRBV6-1; D: .; J: TRBJ2-1; length: 15
CDR3: CASSLGLVGSTDTQYF; DNA: TGTGCCAGCAGCTTAGGACTAGTTGGGAGCACAGATACGCAGTATTTT; size: few; V: TRBV7-2; D: .; J: TRBJ2-3; length: 16
CDR3: CSARDRTISSNSPLHF; DNA: TGCAGTGCTAGAGATCGGACGATAAGTTCTAATTCACCCCTCCACTTT; size: .; V: TRBV20-1; D: .; J: TRBJ1-6; length: 16
CDR3: CASSPGTSAYNEQFF; DNA: TGTGCCAGTAGTCCTGGAACTAGCGCTTACAATGAGCAGTTCTTC; size: few; V: TRBV12-3/TRBV12-4; D: TRBD2; J: TRBJ2-1; length: 15
CDR3: CASSATQSSYNEQFF; DNA: TGTGCCAGCAGCGCCACTCAAAGCTCCTACAATGAGCAGTTCTTC; size: .; V: TRBV9; D: .; J: TRBJ2-1; length: 15
CDR3: CASRIGNTEAFF; DNA: TGTGCCAGCAGGATAGGGAACACTGAAGCTTTCTTT; size: many; V: TRBV6-1; D: .; J: TRBJ1-1; length: 12
CDR3: CSVGPTEETQYF; DNA: TGCAGCGTTGGGCCCACAGAGGAGACCCAGTACTTC; size: many; V: TRBV29-1; D: .; J: TRBJ2-5; length: 12
CDR3: CASSLDRGRDTIYF; DNA: TGTGCCAGCAGTTTAGACAGGGGGAGAGACACCATATATTTT; size: few; V: TRBV28; D: TRBD1; J: TRBJ1-3; length: 14
CDR3: CATSDTGLALRETQYF; DNA: TGTGCCACCAGTGATACCGGGCTAGCCCTACGGGAGACCCAGTACTTC; size: many; V: TRBV24-1; D: .; J: TRBJ2-5; length: 16
CDR3: CATSEGTGELFF; DNA: TGTGCCACCAGTGAGGGGACCGGGGAGCTGTTTTTT; size: few; V: TRBV24-1; D: .; J: TRBJ2-2; length: 12
CDR3: CASSYSLYKSTDTQYF; DNA: TGTGCCAGCAGTTACTCCTTGTACAAAAGCACAGATACGCAGTATTTT; size: few; V: TRBV6-5; D: .; J: TRBJ2-3; length: 16
CDR3: CASSEDARGSSDF; DNA: TGTGCCAGCAGTGAAGATGCGAGAGGCTCGTCGGACTTC; size: .; V: TRBV6-1; D: .; J: TRBJ2-7; length: 13
CDR3: CASSDWDRLHEQYF; DNA: TGTGCCAGCAGTGACTGGGACAGACTCCACGAGCAGTACTTC; size: few; V: TRBV2; D: TRBD1; J: TRBJ2-7; length: 14
CDR3: CASSLFSSSNNEQFF; DNA: TGTGCCAGCAGCTTATTTTCTAGCTCTAATAATGAGCAGTTCTTC; size: .; V: TRBV7-2; D: .; J: TRBJ2-1; length: 15